Listed below are T cell receptor beta chains from one sample, sequenced in a study of cytomegalovirus exposure and HLA in healthy donors. The table came from immunoSEQ multiplex PCR; TCRdb's copy has only in-frame clones and leaves some out. The sample records under 150,000 clones, roughly 80% being singletons. The sequenced material came from PBMCs. The receptors come from a woman aged 35 to 49 in good health and CMV-seronegative. CDR3s include the opening cysteine and the closing phenylalanine or tryptophan. Each record gives: clone size, J gene, V gene, D gene, CDR3 DNA, CDR3 protein. D genes are given only for firm matches. Some rows have no size entry. The others give once, few or many, or a class for an expanded clone.

>NA|TRBJ1-5|TRBV7-6|NA
TGTGCCAGCAGCTTAGGACCAGGGGAAGGTAGCAATCAGCCCCAGCATTTT
CASSLGPGEGSNQPQHF
>NA|TRBJ1-5|TRBV2|TRBD1
TGTGCCATCAGGGGGACAAATCAGCCCCAGCATTTT
CAIRGTNQPQHF
>few|TRBJ2-7|TRBV7-9|NA
TGTGCCAGCACCAAAACTCAAGGGGCGGACGCCTACGAGCAGTACTTC
CASTKTQGADAYEQYF
>NA|TRBJ1-4|TRBV28|TRBD1
TGTGCCAGCAGAAAGGACAGGCGGAATGAAAAACTGTTTTTT
CASRKDRRNEKLFF
>NA|TRBJ1-2|TRBV6-5|NA
TGTGCCAGCCGCAGTGCGGGGGAGTCCTGTGACTTC
CASRSAGESCDF
>NA|TRBJ1-2|TRBV7-2|NA
TGTGCCAGCAGCTTAGGACTGAGCGGCTATGGCTACACCTTC
CASSLGLSGYGYTF
>NA|TRBJ2-3|TRBV2|TRBD2
TGTGCCAGCAGTGGTAGCGGGTGGCGGGATACGCAGTATTTT
CASSGSGWRDTQYF
>NA|TRBJ2-7|TRBV12-5|TRBD2
TGTGCTAGTGGTTTGAGGGTGACTAGCGGCTACGAGCAGTACTTC
CASGLRVTSGYEQYF
>NA|TRBJ2-6|TRBV2|TRBD2
TGTGCCAGCAGGCCCCGGGAGGGTTCAACCTCTGGGGCCAACGTCCTGACTTTC
CASRPREGSTSGANVLTF
>NA|TRBJ2-1|TRBV4-2|TRBD2
TGTGCCAGCAGCCACGTTGTACGCGGGAGGTCCTACAATGAGCAGTTCTTC
CASSHVVRGRSYNEQFF
>NA|TRBJ2-2|TRBV2|TRBD1
TGTGCCAGCAAGGGGGACAGCTCCACCGGGGAGCTGTTTTTT
CASKGDSSTGELFF
>NA|TRBJ1-4|TRBV5-6|TRBD1
TGTGCCAGCAGCCTGACAGGGGGCGAAAAACTGTTTTTT
CASSLTGGEKLFF
>few|TRBJ2-6|TRBV5-6|NA
TGTGCCAGCAGCGCGGCAGGGGCTGGGGCCAACGTCCTGACTTTC
CASSAAGAGANVLTF
>NA|TRBJ1-1|TRBV19|NA
TGTGCCAGTAGTATAATGGGGCCCTTGATGAACACTGAAGCTTTCTTT
CASSIMGPLMNTEAFF
>NA|TRBJ2-2|TRBV5-1|TRBD2
TGCGCCAGCAGCTTGGGCGGGGGAGGCACCGGGGAGCTGTTTTTT
CASSLGGGGTGELFF
>NA|TRBJ1-5|TRBV28|NA
TGTGCCAGCAGTTTAAAGGGGTATAGCAATCAGCCCCAGCATTTT
CASSLKGYSNQPQHF
>NA|TRBJ2-3|TRBV28|TRBD1
TGTGCCGTTAGGGGGCAGGGGGTGACCACAGATACGCAGTATTTT
CAVRGQGVTTDTQYF
>NA|TRBJ2-1|TRBV29-1|TRBD2
TGCAGCGTTGACGGCGGGGGACTATACAATGAGCAGTTCTTC
CSVDGGGLYNEQFF
>once|TRBJ2-7|TRBV6-6|NA
TGTGCCAGCAGTTATCCTACTAACAAGCTATCCTACGAGCAGTACTTC
CASSYPTNKLSYEQYF
>NA|TRBJ2-3|TRBV7-9|TRBD1
TGTGCCAGCAGCGCGGGACAGGGAACCACAGATACGCAGTATTTT
CASSAGQGTTDTQYF
>few|TRBJ2-3|TRBV5-1|TRBD2
TGCGCCAGCAGCCCCCGGAGCGGGGCGGGGGGAGCAGATACGCAGTATTTT
CASSPRSGAGGADTQYF
>NA|TRBJ2-7|TRBV5-1|NA
TGCGCCAGCAGCCTACAGGACAGCGTACAATACGAGCAGTACTTC
CASSLQDSVQYEQYF
>NA|TRBJ1-3|TRBV9|NA
TGTGCCAGCAGCGCGTTACCCGAGGCAGGGTCCTCTGGAAACACCATATATTTT
CASSALPEAGSSGNTIYF
>NA|TRBJ2-7|TRBV4-3|TRBD1
TGCGCCAGCAGCCAAGATAGGACAGGTTGGAACGAGCAGTACTTC
CASSQDRTGWNEQYF
>NA|TRBJ2-3|TRBV29-1|NA
TGCAGCGTTACTTTCCCGGGAGCCACCTACGGGGATACGCAGTATTTT
CSVTFPGATYGDTQYF
>NA|TRBJ2-1|TRBV7-9|NA
TGTGCCAGCAGCTTAGAACTAGGGTTCCACAATGAGCAGTTCTTC
CASSLELGFHNEQFF
>NA|TRBJ2-5|TRBV7-8|NA
TGTGCCAGCAGCTCCCGATTACCCTCGGGGTTAAATATACGGACCCAGTACTTC
CASSSRLPSGLNIRTQYF
>NA|TRBJ1-1|TRBV5-8|NA
TGTGCCAGCAGCTTGGGACGGGGGAACACTGAAGCTTTCTTT
CASSLGRGNTEAFF
>NA|TRBJ2-1|TRBV5-1|TRBD1
TGCGCCAGCAGCTACGGCGGAACCGGGACAGGGAGTGCGAATGAGCAGTTCTTC
CASSYGGTGTGSANEQFF